This entry describes one T cell receptor beta chain. Following extraction, RNA underwent reverse transcription to cDNA, which served as the sequencing template. Only in-frame clones appear in the TCRdb table, and some are missing; sequencing was by immunoSEQ multiplex PCR. In the table there are around 97,000 clones, under 90% of which are singletons. The source of the sample is a study of CD8+ T cells in alopecia areata. The sample's treatment: oral pan-JAK inhibitor, 5-10 mg twice daily. CDR3 length: 17 residues. Deletions cut 1 base from V and 3 bases from J, with 16 bases between. CDR1 and CDR2 (germline): MNHNS, SASEGT.

The genes are TRBV6-1 and TRBJ1-5; D is perhaps TRBD1 (6 bases). The clonotype was recovered from a human donor with alopecia areata. The starting material was CD8+ T cells sorted from blood, obtained at approximately week 31, from a patient treated with tofacitinib. CDR3 in DNA: TGTGCCAGCAGTGAAGAGTCCCACAGGGCCGTCAATCAGCCCCAGCATTTT. It specifies CASSEESHRAVNQPQHF.